These 29 T cell receptor beta chains came from one sample sequenced in a study of beta chain features in type 1 diabetes. Antigen specificity for these receptors is unknown. Overall study results and limits: Type 1 diabetes patients had moderately but significantly shorter TCRB CDR3s in all four CD4+ subsets.

Investigators reverse transcribed all isolated RNA, so they sequenced expressed TCRB transcripts. Profiling relied on immunoSEQ multiplex PCR, and the TCRdb table lists in-frame clones only, not all of them. Here the sample spans about 660,000 clones, over 13% being singletons. Sequencing was carried out using naive CD4+ T cells from blood. The receptors were sampled from a man between 18 and 29 years old with type 1 diabetes.

In this sample, this clone turned up a few times. This chain joins TRBV6-5 and TRBJ2-7, with D uncertain. In germline, CDR1 is MNHEY, CDR2 SVGAGI. Trimming shortened V by 8 bases and J by 3 bases, and 14 bases separated the two germline ends. The CDR3 spans 13 residues. The CDR3 loop is CASVSGVNYEQYF. The CDR3 nucleotides are TGTGCCAGCGTGAGTGGGGTAAACTACGAGCAGTACTTC.

This chain uses TRBV7-9 with TRBJ2-3; 11 nucleotides line up with TRBD2. Germline V CDR1 and CDR2: SEHNR, FQNEAQ (reference sequence). The J segment lost 4 bases and the V segment lost 3 bases, leaving 6 bases of the junction unmatched. This CDR3 spans 16 amino acids. This chain's CDR3 is CASSFHQLAGADTQYF. For the CDR3, the DNA is TGTGCCAGCAGCTTTCACCAACTAGCGGGAGCAGATACGCAGTATTTT.

This clone appeared a few times. This chain joins TRBV25-1 and TRBJ2-7, with D perhaps assigned TRBD1 or TRBD2 (5 bases each). This CDR3 spans 14 amino acids. Looked up from germline, CDR1 is MGHDK and CDR2 is SYGVNS. Trimming took 7 bases from V and 2 from J, leaving 15 bases between them. The CDR3 region has the DNA TGTGCCAGCAAAGAGGCAGGGACGCCCTACGAGCAGTACTTC. It translates to CASKEAGTPYEQYF.

In this sample, this clone turned up a few times. The chain couples TRBV6-5 to TRBJ2-1, with TRBD2 as a possible D gene (6 bases). V lost 7 bases and J lost 4, with 14 bases in between. CDR3 size: 14 residues. Germline CDR1 and CDR2: MNHEY and SVGAGI. This chain's CDR3 is CASTRLGEYNEQFF. CDR3 DNA sequence: TGTGCCAGCACCCGACTAGGAGAATACAATGAGCAGTTCTTC.

The V and J genes are TRBV27 and TRBJ2-7; D could derive from TRBD1 or TRBD2 (5 bases each). Germline lookup yields CDR1 MNHEY and CDR2 SMNVEV (reference sequence). The CDR3 covers 14 residues. V was trimmed by 5 bases and J by 3 bases, leaving 14 bases between them. The CDR3 sequence: CASSPRGGRYEQYF. As DNA, the CDR3 is TGTGCCAGCAGTCCTCGGGGCGGACGCTACGAGCAGTACTTC.

This clone came up a few times. The chain's CDR3 is CASSEVTTNYGYTF. The CDR3 DNA reads as TGTGCCAGCAGTGAAGTCACCACTAACTATGGCTACACCTTC. The chain joins TRBV2 to TRBJ1-2; D is ambiguous. The CDR3 extends over 14 amino acids. V was pared by 1 base and J by 0 bases, with 6 bases between. Germline V CDR1 and CDR2: SNHLY, FYNNEI.

The chain carries TRBV18 and TRBJ2-1; 7 bases align to TRBD1. J was trimmed by 8 bases and V by 3 bases; bases with no gene match: 10. CDR3 length equals 15 residues. Germline CDR1 and CDR2: KGHSH and LQKENI. The CDR3 nucleotides read TGTGCCAGCTCACCCACTTTAAGAGGGGGCGATGAGCAGTTCTTC. This codes for CASSPTLRGGDEQFF.

This clone was seen a handful of times. The V and J genes are TRBV7-9 and TRBJ1-1; possible D gene TRBD1, 6 bases. CDR1 is SEHNR, CDR2 FQNEAQ, per germline (reference sequence). This CDR3 comprises 12 residues. V gave up 5 bases and J gave up 4 bases, with 8 bases separating them. Here the CDR3 reads CASSRDTTEAFF. For the CDR3, the DNA is TGTGCCAGCAGCCGGGACACCACTGAAGCTTTCTTT.

This clone was counted only a few times. The CDR3 bases are TGTGCCAGCAGCCCGAACGACAGGGAAGGAAACACCATATATTTT. Protein product: CASSPNDREGNTIYF. This chain joins TRBV14 and TRBJ1-3; 7 nucleotides align to TRBD1. V gave up 4 bases and J gave up 4 bases; unmatched junction bases: 7. The CDR3 is made up of 15 amino acids. From germline, CDR1 is SGHDN and CDR2 FVKESK.

The chain employs TRBV30 and TRBJ2-1, with a weak D call TRBD2 (5 bases). V was trimmed by 2 bases and J by 5 bases, leaving 10 bases between them. This CDR3 is built from 13 residues. The V gene's germline CDR1 is GTSNPN and CDR2 SVGIG (reference sequence). The CDR3 DNA reads as TGTGCCTGGAGTCGGAATAGCGACAATGAGCAGTTCTTC. It specifies CAWSRNSDNEQFF.

This clone occurred a few times. The chain links TRBV28 to TRBJ1-1, with D tentatively TRBD1 (6 bases). The V and J ends lost 2 bases and 5 bases respectively, with 18 bases between them. The CDR3 spans 16 residues. The germline gives CDR1 MDHEN, CDR2 SYDVKM. In DNA, the CDR3 is TGTGCCAGCAGTTTAGGGGGGGCGAATAGTATTACTGAAGCTTTCTTT. Translated, it gives CASSLGGANSITEAFF.

The rearrangement uses TRBV27 and TRBJ2-3; D may be TRBD2 (5 bases). The V end lost 5 bases, the J end lost 0 bases, and 12 bases lay between the germline ends. Germline CDR1 is MNHEY and CDR2 is SMNVEV (reference sequence). The CDR3 is 15 residues long. The CDR3 region is CASSPQRTSTDTQYF. The DNA for the CDR3 is TGTGCCAGCAGTCCCCAGAGGACTAGCACAGATACGCAGTATTTT.

The CDR3 region is CASSLDRDQNYGYTF. The DNA for the CDR3 is TGTGCCAGCAGCTTAGACAGGGATCAGAACTATGGCTACACCTTC. V usage is TRBV7-9 and J usage is TRBJ1-2; maybe TRBD1 (6 bases). The CDR3 is made up of 15 amino acids. Germline-derived CDR1 and CDR2 are SEHNR and FQNEAQ (reference sequence). Trimming stripped 1 base from V and 2 bases from J, with 11 bases between.

This clone has more than one count but fewer than ten. This chain joins TRBV7-6 and TRBJ2-5; 11 bases match TRBD2. Looked up from germline, CDR1 is SGHVS and CDR2 is FNYEAQ. With 1 base clipped from V and 7 bases from J, the junction kept 11 bases outside the gene matches. The CDR3 consists of 17 residues. CDR3 protein: CASSLVASGGPVGTQYF. The CDR3 bases are TGTGCCAGCAGCTTAGTGGCTAGCGGGGGGCCTGTGGGGACCCAGTACTTC. Complete variable domain (other parts from reference TRBV7-6 and TRBJ2-5): GAGVSQSPRYKVTKRGQDVALRCDPISGHVSLYWYRQALGQGPEFLTYFNYEAQQDKSGLPNDRFSAERPEGSISTLTIQRTEQRDSAMYRCASSLVASGGPVGTQYFGPGTRLLVL.

This clone was seen a handful of times. J is TRBJ2-2 and V is TRBV19; D is unresolved. Germline V gene sequence: CDR1 LNHDA, CDR2 SQIVND (reference sequence). The V gene lost 6 bases and the J gene lost 4 bases, with 15 bases spanning the gap. This CDR3 comprises 15 residues. CDR3 DNA sequence: TGTGCCAGTAGCCGTCCGACTGGCGTCACCGGGGAGCTGTTTTTT. Residues: CASSRPTGVTGELFF. The full variable domain, with the rest looked up from reference TRBV19 and TRBJ2-2, is DGGITQSPKYLFRKEGQNVTLSCEQNLNHDAMYWYRQDPGQGLRLIYYSQIVNDFQKGDIAEGYSVSREKKESFPLTVTSAQKNPTAFYLCASSRPTGVTGELFFGEGSRLTVL.

V and J are TRBV5-4 and TRBJ2-3, with no clear D. Germline CDR1 reads SGHNT; CDR2 reads YYREEE (reference sequence). CDR3 size: 16 residues. The V end was cut by 0 bases, the J end by 2 bases, with 13 bases between. CDR3 amino acids: CASSLAIGPYTDTQYF. The CDR3 DNA reads TGTGCCAGCAGCTTGGCCATCGGACCCTACACAGATACGCAGTATTTT.

This clone occurred a few times. The chain links TRBV5-6 to TRBJ2-7; TRBD2 matches at 13 bases. The CDR3 contains 17 residues. CDR1 and CDR2 from the germline V gene are SGHDT and YYEEEE. V dropped 0 bases and J dropped 4; count of bases not matched to a gene: 7. The CDR3 DNA follows: TGTGCCAGCAGCTTGGGGACTAGCGGGAGATCTTTGTACGAGCAGTACTTC. It yields the protein CASSLGTSGRSLYEQYF.

The gene calls are TRBV25-1 and TRBJ1-5; the D is unclear. The CDR3 is made up of 12 amino acids. The germline V gene has CDR1 MGHDK and CDR2 SYGVNS. The V end lost 3 bases, the J end lost 5 bases, and 5 bases lay between the germline ends. The CDR3 sequence is CASSDLDQPQHF. CDR3 nucleotide sequence: TGTGCCAGCAGTGATTTGGATCAGCCCCAGCATTTT.

This chain connects TRBV28 to TRBJ1-1; 7 positions match TRBD1. Trimming removed 2 bases from V and 8 bases from J; junction bases left unmatched: 5. This CDR3 has 13 residues. Germline V lookup: CDR1 MDHEN, CDR2 SYDVKM. CDR3 coding DNA: TGTGCCAGCAGTTTACAGGGGGTGAGGGAAGCTTTCTTT. Protein: CASSLQGVREAFF.

V usage is TRBV11-3 and J usage is TRBJ2-1; D possibly corresponds to TRBD2 (6 bases). CDR1 and CDR2 from the germline V gene are SGHNT and YENEEA. This CDR3 region has 14 residues. V gave up 4 bases and J gave up 4 bases, with 11 bases separating them. The DNA for the CDR3 is TGTGCCAGCAGCTCAAGGGACTCGTACAATGAGCAGTTCTTC. Amino acid sequence: CASSSRDSYNEQFF.

The V and J genes are TRBV7-9 and TRBJ2-1; weak D call: TRBD1 (6 bases). The ends were cut back, 7 bases at V and 6 bases at J, with 13 bases in the middle. The germline gives CDR1 SEHNR, CDR2 FQNEAQ (reference sequence). The CDR3 is 13 residues long. CDR3 sequence: CASTLGAINEQFF. CDR3 DNA: TGTGCCAGCACCTTGGGGGCAATCAATGAGCAGTTCTTC. The variable domain in full, completed from reference TRBV7-9 and TRBJ2-1, reads DTGVSQNPRHKITKRGQNVTFRCDPISEHNRLYWYRQTLGQGPEFLTYFQNEAQLEKSRLLSDRFSAERPKGSFSTLEIQRTEQGDSAMYLCASTLGAINEQFFGPGTRLTVL.

This clone showed up just a few times. The genes are TRBV18 and TRBJ2-4, with 8 bases fitting TRBD1. The CDR3 is 13 residues long. Germline V CDR1 and CDR2: KGHSH, LQKENI. The V and J ends lost 3 bases and 5 bases, in that order; junction bases with no gene match: 0. CDR3 DNA sequence: TGTGCCAGCTCACCGGGACAGGAAAACATTCAGTACTTC. Its protein product is CASSPGQENIQYF.

This clone has just a few counts. CDR3 nucleotides: TGTGCCAGTATTCCGGACAGGGGGGGAACTGAAGCTTTCTTT. It codes for CASIPDRGGTEAFF. This sequence joins TRBV19 and TRBJ1-1; 10 positions match TRBD1. The J segment lost 5 bases and the V segment lost 7 bases, leaving 7 bases of the junction unmatched. Per germline, CDR1 LNHDA and CDR2 SQIVND (reference sequence). This CDR3 spans 14 amino acids.

This clone was observed a handful of times. This rearrangement joins TRBV29-1 to TRBJ2-7; 11 nucleotides line up with TRBD1. The CDR3 has 13 amino acids. The V gene end was trimmed by 7 bases and the J gene end by 3 bases; junction bases not matched to a gene: 5. Germline values: CDR1 SQVTM, CDR2 ANQGSEA. CDR3 loop: CSAGQGANYEQYF. The CDR3 DNA follows: TGCAGCGCCGGACAGGGGGCGAACTACGAGCAGTACTTC.

This clone was counted between two and nine times. The chain is built from TRBV4-3 and TRBJ2-7; 9 bases agree with TRBD1. Germline CDR1 and CDR2: LGHNA and YSLEER. The V gene end was trimmed by 1 base and the J gene end by 0 bases; junction bases not matched to a gene: 4. This CDR3 has 16 residues. The CDR3 region has the DNA TGCGCCAGCAGCCAAGGGACAGGGGTCCCCTCCTACGAGCAGTACTTC. Translating gives CASSQGTGVPSYEQYF.

This clone has more than one count but fewer than ten. The chain joins TRBV29-1 to TRBJ2-4; no definite D call. V lost 4 bases, J lost 9 bases, and 16 bases lay in between. The CDR3 has 13 amino acids. Germline assignment: CDR1 SQVTM and CDR2 ANQGSEA. The CDR3: CSVVRPASSIQYF. The CDR3 bases are TGCAGCGTTGTCAGGCCGGCCTCGAGCATTCAGTACTTC.

V gene TRBV29-1 combines with J gene TRBJ2-5; a possible D gene is TRBD1 (6 bases). Per germline, CDR1 SQVTM and CDR2 ANQGSEA. Deletions cut 7 bases from V and 5 bases from J, with 11 bases between. This CDR3 has 11 amino acids. CDR3 coding DNA: TGCAGCGAGAATACAGGGGAGACCCAGTACTTC. It yields the protein CSENTGETQYF.

This clone was counted between two and nine times. This sequence joins TRBV18 and TRBJ2-1; D may be TRBD1 or TRBD2 (5 bases each). CDR3 length: 15 amino acids. The V gene lost 2 bases and the J gene lost 4 bases, with 12 bases spanning the gap. CDR1 and CDR2 from the germline V gene are KGHSH and LQKENI. The CDR3 DNA reads TGTGCCAGCTCACCAGGAAGAGGGGCTTACAATGAGCAGTTCTTC. Translating it yields CASSPGRGAYNEQFF.

This clone was seen only a few times. The chain employs TRBV7-9 and TRBJ1-4; 7 bases match TRBD1. Germline CDR1 and CDR2: SEHNR and FQNEAQ (reference sequence). The length of the CDR3 is 15 residues. With 3 bases clipped from V and 10 bases from J, the junction kept 11 bases outside the gene matches. Here the CDR3 reads CASSFSSGGVGKLFF. CDR3 sequence (DNA): TGTGCCAGCAGCTTCTCATCAGGGGGAGTGGGAAAACTGTTTTTT.